The rows below give T cell receptor beta chains drawn from one sample of a study of cytotoxic CD8 clonotypes in ibrutinib-treated CLL. Using immunoSEQ multiplex PCR, the repertoire was profiled, and TCRdb retains in-frame clones only, with some absent. The data show fewer than 25,000 clones, roughly four fifths seen once. The sequences come from PBMCs, collected before ibrutinib treatment. Receptors originate from a human donor with chronic lymphocytic leukemia. Each CDR3 is given with its conserved first and last residue. The D gene is left open where the match is weak. The size field is filled for only some rows; it gives once, few, many or a size class.

TRBV5-4	TRBJ1-1	14	TRBD1	once	TGTGCCAGCAGCGTACCGACAGGGTCGCCTGAAGCTTTCTTT	CASSVPTGSPEAFF
TRBV5-8	TRBJ2-7	14	TRBD1	-	TGTGCCAGCAGTCATACGGACAGGGTCCACGAGCAGTACTTC	CASSHTDRVHEQYF
TRBV7-3	TRBJ2-3	16	TRBD2	-	TGTGCCAGCAGCTCAATACTAGCGGGAGGAGCAGATACGCAGTATTTT	CASSSILAGGADTQYF
TRBV19	TRBJ1-2	17	TRBD1	once	TGTGCCAGTAGTTTCTCAATCCGGGACAGGTATAACTATGGCTACACCTTC	CASSFSIRDRYNYGYTF
TRBV18	TRBJ2-1	13	TRBD2	-	TGTGCCAGCTCACCCCGGGACTACGGCGAGCAGTTCTTC	CASSPRDYGEQFF
TRBV12-5	TRBJ1-1	13	-	-	TGTGCTAGTGGTTTGGAGGGAGGTACTGAAGCTTTCTTT	CASGLEGGTEAFF
TRBV4-2	TRBJ2-3	16	TRBD1	large	TGTGCCAGCAGCCGGGAACAGGGGGATGGCACAGATACGCAGTATTTT	CASSREQGDGTDTQYF
TRBV30	TRBJ1-1	13	-	once	TGTGCCTGGAGTGTACTCCAGTACACTGAAGCTTTCTTT	CAWSVLQYTEAFF
TRBV5-1	TRBJ2-7	12	TRBD2	-	TGCGCCAGCAGCAGCGGGGTCGCGGGCCAGTACTTC	CASSSGVAGQYF
TRBV28	TRBJ1-2	17	TRBD1	-	TGTGCCAGCAGCCCACAATTCCGAAAGACAGGGAACCGTGGCTACACCTTC	CASSPQFRKTGNRGYTF
TRBV5-1	TRBJ2-4	14	-	-	TGCGCCAGCAGCTTGAATTCCGGGGAAAACATTCAGTACTTC	CASSLNSGENIQYF
TRBV6-1	TRBJ1-2	14	-	-	TGTGCCAGCAGTGCCTCCGGACAGATCTATGGCTACACCTTC	CASSASGQIYGYTF
TRBV30	TRBJ2-7	14	-	-	TGTGCCTGGAGTGTACCTGGCTTCTCCTACGAGCAGTACTTC	CAWSVPGFSYEQYF
TRBV29-1	TRBJ1-2	14	-	-	TGCAGCGTCGACTTCGCAGGGGATGACTATGGCTACACCTTC	CSVDFAGDDYGYTF
TRBV25-1	TRBJ2-6	16	TRBD1	few	TGTGCCAGCAGTACCCGACAGGGCCCTGGGGCCAACGTCCTGACTTTC	CASSTRQGPGANVLTF
TRBV27	TRBJ2-7	16	-	-	TGTGCCAGCAGTGCAACCGGGACTCCTAATCCCTACGAGCAGTACTTC	CASSATGTPNPYEQYF
TRBV13	TRBJ1-6	17	-	few	TGTGCCAGCAGCCCGTCCGAGGGGGACTCCTATAATTCACCCCTCCACTTT	CASSPSEGDSYNSPLHF
TRBV19	TRBJ2-1	14	TRBD1	-	TGTGCCAGTAGTCGGCAGGGGGCCTACAATGAGCAGTTCTTC	CASSRQGAYNEQFF
TRBV7-2	TRBJ1-1	15	-	-	TGTGCCAGCAGCTTAGTCAGTGAGGCACCCACTGAAGCTTTCTTT	CASSLVSEAPTEAFF
TRBV27	TRBJ2-7	11	-	-	TGTGCCAGCAGTTCCCCGGGGGAGCAGTACTTC	CASSSPGEQYF
TRBV21-1	TRBJ1-4	15	-	-	TGTGCCAGCACCGAGGACAGGCAGGGGAAAGAAAAACTGTTTTTT	CASTEDRQGKEKLFF
TRBV10-3	TRBJ1-3	13	-	-	TGTGCTATACGGGGGGGCTTTGGAAACACCATATATTTT	CAIRGGFGNTIYF
TRBV9	TRBJ2-1	14	-	-	TGTGCCAGCAGCGTACTAGGCCTGTACAATGAGCAGTTCTTC	CASSVLGLYNEQFF
TRBV19	TRBJ2-1	15	TRBD2	-	TGTGCCAGTAGTTCGACTAGCGGGCCCTACAATGAGCAGTTCTTC	CASSSTSGPYNEQFF
TRBV4-1	TRBJ1-1	14	-	-	TGCGCCAGCAGCCAAGCAGACTATAACACTGAAGCTTTCTTT	CASSQADYNTEAFF